This record concerns one T cell receptor (beta chain) sequence. The same CDR3 is also encoded by other DNA sequences in this sample. The data were taken from a study of cytomegalovirus exposure and HLA in healthy donors. Researchers ran the PCR with 60 Vbeta and 13 Jbeta primers. Only in-frame clones appear in the TCRdb table, and some are missing; sequencing was by immunoSEQ multiplex PCR. This sample has about 120,000 clones, with around 70% found just once. Germline assignment: CDR1 ENHRY and CDR2 SYGVKD. V trimming: 6 bases; J trimming: 3 bases; junction bases outside the gene matches: 3. The CDR3 consists of 14 residues.

The sequence was collected from a woman aged 40-49 years in good health and CMV-seropositive. Sequencing input: PBMCs. This chain joins TRBV10-3 and TRBJ1-1; the match to TRBD1 covers 11 bases. This CDR3 is CAIRGQGGDTEAFF. The CDR3 nucleotides read TGTGCCATCAGGGGACAGGGGGGGGACACTGAAGCTTTCTTT.